This is a list of T cell receptor beta chains from one sample in a study of cytomegalovirus exposure and HLA in healthy donors. Sequenced by immunoSEQ multiplex PCR; TCRdb stores in-frame clones only, minus some. In the table there are around 130,000 clones, approximately 80% of which are singletons. Material: PBMCs. Receptor source: a girl aged 2 to 9 in good health and CMV-seronegative. Each CDR3 is given with its conserved first and last residue. The order of the fields is CDR3 DNA, CDR3 protein, V gene, J gene, D gene, clone size. D genes are given only for firm matches. Size is omitted from some rows. Given values are once, few, many or a class for expanded clones.

DNA: TGTGCCAGTAGTATGGGGGCAGGGGGCCTGAACACTGAAGCTTTCTTT
CDR3: CASSMGAGGLNTEAFF
V: TRBV19
J: TRBJ1-1
D: TRBD1
size: NA

DNA: TGTGCCAGCAGCTCGTGGGAGGGGCCTGCGAACACCGGGGAGCTGTTTTTT
CDR3: CASSSWEGPANTGELFF
V: TRBV7-8
J: TRBJ2-2
D: TRBD2
size: NA

DNA: TGTGCCAGCAGCTTCAGGGCCTCTCCGCTTTATGGCTACACCTTC
CDR3: CASSFRASPLYGYTF
V: TRBV28
J: TRBJ1-2
D: NA
size: NA

DNA: TGTGCCAGCAGCACTTATTACGAGCAGTACTTC
CDR3: CASSTYYEQYF
V: TRBV7-2
J: TRBJ2-7
D: NA
size: NA

DNA: TGTGCCATCAGTGAGTCCAGTAGCCCAAGCTCCTACAATGAGCAGTTCTTC
CDR3: CAISESSSPSSYNEQFF
V: TRBV10-3
J: TRBJ2-1
D: NA
size: NA

DNA: TGTGCTAGTGGCCTCTGGACAGGGAAGGATCTGAGTGGCTACACCTTC
CDR3: CASGLWTGKDLSGYTF
V: TRBV12-5
J: TRBJ1-2
D: TRBD1
size: NA

DNA: TGTGCCAGCAGTTACCGCGGAGACGAGCAGTACTTC
CDR3: CASSYRGDEQYF
V: TRBV6-5
J: TRBJ2-7
D: NA
size: NA

DNA: TGTGCCAGCAGTACCTTGTGGACAGGGATCTATGGCTACACCTTC
CDR3: CASSTLWTGIYGYTF
V: TRBV6-6
J: TRBJ1-2
D: TRBD1
size: NA

DNA: TGTGCCAGCAGAGAAGCAAACAACAATTCACCCCTCCACTTT
CDR3: CASREANNNSPLHF
V: TRBV2
J: TRBJ1-6
D: NA
size: once

DNA: TGTGCCAGCAGTGAAACGACAGGGGGCGGCTATCAGCCCCAGCATTTT
CDR3: CASSETTGGGYQPQHF
V: TRBV6-1
J: TRBJ1-5
D: TRBD1
size: NA

DNA: TGTGCCAGCTCACCAAGAAGGCTTCCGGGACAGGGTTCCTCCTACGAGCAGTACTTC
CDR3: CASSPRRLPGQGSSYEQYF
V: TRBV18
J: TRBJ2-7
D: TRBD1
size: few

DNA: TGCAGCTCCCCAGGTATGAACACTGAAGCTTTCTTT
CDR3: CSSPGMNTEAFF
V: TRBV29-1
J: TRBJ1-1
D: NA
size: NA

DNA: TGTGCCAGCAGATTGACAGGTTTAGGACAGCCCCAGCATTTT
CDR3: CASRLTGLGQPQHF
V: TRBV6-6
J: TRBJ1-5
D: NA
size: few

DNA: TGTGCCACCAGCAGAGATTTTGGTGCAGGGGCTGGAGCTGGAAACACCATATATTTT
CDR3: CATSRDFGAGAGAGNTIYF
V: TRBV15
J: TRBJ1-3
D: NA
size: NA

DNA: TGTGCCAGCAGCACTAATCTCAGGGGGATGAACACTGAAGCTTTCTTT
CDR3: CASSTNLRGMNTEAFF
V: TRBV7-9
J: TRBJ1-1
D: TRBD1
size: NA

DNA: TGTGCCAGCAGTAATTACAGAAGCACAGATACGCAGTATTTT
CDR3: CASSNYRSTDTQYF
V: TRBV27
J: TRBJ2-3
D: NA
size: NA

DNA: TGTGCCAGCAGCTTTGACAGCAGCTCCTACGAGCAGTACTTC
CDR3: CASSFDSSSYEQYF
V: TRBV7-9
J: TRBJ2-7
D: NA
size: NA

DNA: TGTGCCTGGAGTCAGGGTTTTAGCACCGGGGAGCTGTTTTTT
CDR3: CAWSQGFSTGELFF
V: TRBV30
J: TRBJ2-2
D: NA
size: once

DNA: TGTGCCAGCAGCTTATTCGAAGGCCTAGCGGGAGTGTATAATGAGCAGTTCTTC
CDR3: CASSLFEGLAGVYNEQFF
V: TRBV7-9
J: TRBJ2-1
D: TRBD2
size: NA

DNA: TGTGCCAGCAGTTTGCGGACAGGGCACTATAATTCACCCCTCCACTTT
CDR3: CASSLRTGHYNSPLHF
V: TRBV28
J: TRBJ1-6
D: TRBD1
size: NA

DNA: TGTGCCAGCAGCCCCCTAGGACTAGCCGGTGAGCAGTTCTTC
CDR3: CASSPLGLAGEQFF
V: TRBV6-6
J: TRBJ2-1
D: TRBD2
size: NA

DNA: TGTGCCAGCAGCTTACGTATACCCAGGTACACTGAAGCTTTCTTT
CDR3: CASSLRIPRYTEAFF
V: TRBV11-2
J: TRBJ1-1
D: NA
size: NA

DNA: TGTGCCACCAGCAGAGATTTCTCGGCCTACGAGCAGTACTTC
CDR3: CATSRDFSAYEQYF
V: TRBV15
J: TRBJ2-7
D: NA
size: once

DNA: TGTGCCAGTCATCGTGGGGGAGGGCCACTCGGTACGCAGTATTTT
CDR3: CASHRGGGPLGTQYF
V: TRBV25-1
J: TRBJ2-3
D: TRBD2
size: NA

DNA: TGCAGAGGGGGACAGGGGTTCGACGGGGAGCTGTTTTTT
CDR3: CRGGQGFDGELFF
V: TRBV29-1
J: TRBJ2-2
D: TRBD1
size: NA

DNA: TGTGCCTGGAGTGTTTCGGGTTGGGAGCAGTACTTC
CDR3: CAWSVSGWEQYF
V: TRBV30
J: TRBJ2-7
D: NA
size: NA

DNA: TGTGCCAGCAGCGTAGGACAGGGATATCAGCCCCAGCATTTT
CDR3: CASSVGQGYQPQHF
V: TRBV9
J: TRBJ1-5
D: TRBD1
size: NA

DNA: TGCGCCAGCAGCCAAGTTATAGTCTCTGGGGCCAACGTCCTGACTTTC
CDR3: CASSQVIVSGANVLTF
V: TRBV4-1
J: TRBJ2-6
D: NA
size: NA